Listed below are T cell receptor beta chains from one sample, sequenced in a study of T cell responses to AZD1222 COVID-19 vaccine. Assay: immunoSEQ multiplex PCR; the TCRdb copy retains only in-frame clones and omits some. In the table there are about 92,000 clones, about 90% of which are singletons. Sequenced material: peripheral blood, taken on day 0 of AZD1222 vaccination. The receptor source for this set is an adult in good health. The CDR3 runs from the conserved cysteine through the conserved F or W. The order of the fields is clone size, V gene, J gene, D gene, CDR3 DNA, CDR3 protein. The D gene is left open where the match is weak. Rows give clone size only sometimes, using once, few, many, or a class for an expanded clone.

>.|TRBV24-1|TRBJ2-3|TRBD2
TGTGCCACCAGTGATTCCCCCGGACTAGCGGGGGAAACAGATACGCAGTATTTT
CATSDSPGLAGETDTQYF
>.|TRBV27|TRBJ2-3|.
TGTGCCAGCAGTCCTCGTAGGGACTCCACAGATACGCAGTATTTT
CASSPRRDSTDTQYF
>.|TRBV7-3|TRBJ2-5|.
TGTGCCAGCAGCTTATCAGGCAGTCGGGAGACCCAGTACTTC
CASSLSGSRETQYF
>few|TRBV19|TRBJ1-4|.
TGTGCCAGTAGTATAAGGATCGGCGCTGGTGAAAAACTGTTTTTT
CASSIRIGAGEKLFF
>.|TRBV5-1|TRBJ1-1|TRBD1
TGCGCCAGCAGCTTGACAGGGGTGAACACTGAAGCTTTCTTT
CASSLTGVNTEAFF
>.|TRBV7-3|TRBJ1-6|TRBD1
TGTGCCAGCAGCTACGGACAGGCCGTTAATTCACCCCTCCACTTT
CASSYGQAVNSPLHF
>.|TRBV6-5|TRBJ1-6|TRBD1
TGTGCCAGCAGTTACTCGAAGATCGGGACAGGAGTCCTCCACTTT
CASSYSKIGTGVLHF
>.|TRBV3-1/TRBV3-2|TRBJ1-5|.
TGTGCCAGCAGCCAAAACCCAAGGGGCAATCAGCCCCAGCATTTT
CASSQNPRGNQPQHF
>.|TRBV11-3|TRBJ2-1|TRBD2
TGTGCCAGCAGCTTACTAGCGGGAGCACGCCACAATGAGCAGTTCTTC
CASSLLAGARHNEQFF
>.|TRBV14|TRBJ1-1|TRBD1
TGTGCCAGCAGCCCGACAGGGCTCCCAGGGAGGACTGAAGCTTTCTTT
CASSPTGLPGRTEAFF
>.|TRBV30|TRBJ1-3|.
TGTGCCTGGAAAAAAAAAGGAAACACCATATATTTT
CAWKKKGNTIYF
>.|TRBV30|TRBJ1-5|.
TGTGCCTGGGGAGCGCAGGGAAATAGCAATCAGCCCCAGCATTTT
CAWGAQGNSNQPQHF
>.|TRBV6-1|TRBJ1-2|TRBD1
TGTGCCAGCAGTGAACCATACTGGGGACAGGGGGACTATGGCTACACCTTC
CASSEPYWGQGDYGYTF
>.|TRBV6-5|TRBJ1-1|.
TGTGCCAGCAGTTCCCGACGGATTAACACTGAAGCTTTCTTT
CASSSRRINTEAFF
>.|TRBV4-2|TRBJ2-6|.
TGTGCCAGCAGCCAAGATGATCGATGGAATTCTGGGGCCAACGTCCTGACTTTC
CASSQDDRWNSGANVLTF
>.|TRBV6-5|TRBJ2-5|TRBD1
TGTGCCAGCAGTTACTCGGGACAGATCCAAGAGACCCAGTACTTC
CASSYSGQIQETQYF
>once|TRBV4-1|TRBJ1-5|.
TGCGCCAGCAGCCAAGAAACAGGTACCAGCCATAGCAATCAGCCCCAGCATTTT
CASSQETGTSHSNQPQHF
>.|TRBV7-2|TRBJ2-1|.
TGTGCCAGCAGCTTAGAGGGGTCCTCCTCCTACAATGAGCAGTTCTTC
CASSLEGSSSYNEQFF
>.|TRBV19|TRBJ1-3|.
TGTGCCAGTAGTATAGTACGCGGGGCTGATGGAAACACCATATATTTT
CASSIVRGADGNTIYF
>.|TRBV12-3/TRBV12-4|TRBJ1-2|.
TGTGCCAGCAGGATGACAGCCTATGGCTACACCTTC
CASRMTAYGYTF
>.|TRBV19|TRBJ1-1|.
TGTGCCAGTATGTGGTACACTGAAGCTTTCTTT
CASMWYTEAFF
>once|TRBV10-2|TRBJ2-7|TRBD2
TGCGCCAGTACTAGCGGGAGGGGGCAGTACTTC
CASTSGRGQYF
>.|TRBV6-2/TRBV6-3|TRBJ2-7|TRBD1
TGTGCCAGCAGTAAGGGACAGGGGGCCTACGAGCAGTACTTC
CASSKGQGAYEQYF
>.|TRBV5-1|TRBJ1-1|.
TGCGCCAGCGGTACCGGGACCCCAAGGGGAACTGAAGCTTTCTTT
CASGTGTPRGTEAFF
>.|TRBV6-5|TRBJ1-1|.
TGTGCCAGCAAAGGGAACACTGAAGCTTTCTTT
CASKGNTEAFF
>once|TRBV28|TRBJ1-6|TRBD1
TGTGCCAGCAGTTTAGGGCCGGGACAGGGAAATACGTCACCCCTCCACTTT
CASSLGPGQGNTSPLHF
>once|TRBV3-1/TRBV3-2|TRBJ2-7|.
TGTGCCAGCAGCCGCAGGGGCCTGTCCTACGAGCAGTACTTC
CASSRRGLSYEQYF